The present T cell receptor (beta chain) was sequenced within a study of blood T cell repertoires in COVID-19 (dated by TCRdb to 2018 to 2021). Some background on the complete study: Samples covering the acute and convalescent phases of COVID-19 were provided by collaborators in the United States, Italy and Spain. The material from the prospective study consisted of cDNA or gDNA derived from T cells, B-cell-depleted T cells, or PBMCs. Deeply sampled blood TCRbeta repertoires from subjects exposed to, actively infected with, or recovered from COVID-19 were included in the dataset. The repertoires were made available in a free public database intended to serve as a resource for research on the immune response to SARS-CoV-2. The samples were drawn from two sources: the first 160 participants of the ongoing ImmuneRACE study, and 950 to 1,500 subjects contributed by 6 global collaborators. Sample metadata almost always included a de-identified subject ID, COVID-19 status, age in years and sex. Where HLA class I and class II types were available, the types were taken from metadata supplied by the sample provider, not from assay-based typing. The research as a whole found: Clinical and demographic metadata were provided uncurated, with the amount varying by source and participant.

From its cysteine to its phenylalanine, the CDR3 spans 18 amino acids. Just CDR3 DNA is preserved here, 54 bases in frame from base 1. Trimming leaves V shorter by 2 bases and J shorter by 4 bases, with the junction holding 11 bases beyond the gene matches. The germline V gene provides CDR1 KGHSH and CDR2 LQKENI. A note on this clone: Its specific antigen is unknown. Base quality data are lacking; no much larger clone is found one base away.

The collaborating institutions used their own protocols to collect whole blood in K2EDTA tubes. For TCRbeta analysis, collaborators shipped samples as frozen whole blood, isolated PBMCs, or DNA extracted from either of those sample types. TCRbeta CDR3 regions were amplified from genomic DNA using the immunoSEQ Assay, a bias-controlled multiplex PCR. Per the authors' processing: Within the assay, amplification of reference gene primers was used to estimate how many nucleated cells each sample contained. To quantify the absolute abundance of each unique TCRbeta CDR3 rearrangement, sequence reads were collapsed and filtered. For each sample, productive Simpson clonality was calculated by taking the square root of Simpson's diversity index across productive rearrangements. TCRdb took over this immuneACCESS table, retaining in-frame rearrangements with V and J assigned. Such tables are incomplete; in checked studies, under half of the missing clones stem from an unresolved V gene, and the remainder is unexplained. V and J calls and clone size are those listed in that table; D and trimming were worked out from the DNA. Recorded for this sample are 110,000 or so clones; 87% of them occurred a single time. The ten most abundant clones make up about 7.7% of the sample.

The chain was built from TRBV18 and TRBJ2-3, with TRBD2 identical over 11 junction bases. The TCR originated in a human donor in a cohort sampled during active COVID-19. The specimen was peripheral blood. The CDR3 protein sequence reads: CASSPSGLAGGPPDTQYF. The sequenced DNA is TGTGCCAGCTCACCATCGGGTTTAGCGGGGGGGCCGCCAGATACGCAGTATTTT.